The 5 T cell receptor beta chains reported below all come from one sample, sequenced in a study of cytomegalovirus exposure and HLA in healthy donors. Primers: 60 Vbeta forward and 13 Jbeta reverse. Clones were sequenced by immunoSEQ multiplex PCR, and TCRdb holds only the in-frame ones, with some missing. The sample records about 140,000 clones, 60% to 85% being singletons. Sequencing was carried out using PBMCs. The receptor source for this set is a male donor in good health and CMV-seropositive.

The gene calls are TRBV6-5 and TRBJ2-5, with a tentative D call TRBD1 (7 bases). TRBJ2-7 matches the DNA end more closely, so the J call is doubtful. This CDR3 spans 13 amino acids. Germline assignment: CDR1 MNHEY and CDR2 SVGAGI. The CDR3 spells CASSYFQGGEQYF. CDR3 in DNA: TGTGCCAGCAGTTACTTTCAGGGGGGCGAGCAGTACTTC.

The V gene is TRBV2, the J gene TRBJ2-1; tentatively, D is TRBD1 (5 bases). Germline V gene sequence: CDR1 SNHLY, CDR2 FYNNEI. The ends were cut back, 4 bases at V and 8 bases at J, with 15 bases in the middle. The CDR3 length is 14 residues. The CDR3 region is CASSAGRARDEQFF. CDR3 coding DNA: TGTGCCAGCAGTGCCGGCAGGGCGCGTGATGAGCAGTTCTTC. Based on the CDR3 plus reference TRBV2 and TRBJ2-1, the full variable domain is EPEVTQTPSHQVTQMGQEVILRCVPISNHLYFYWYRQILGQKVEFLVSFYNNEISEKSEIFDDQFSVERPDGSNFTLKIRSTKLEDSAMYFCASSAGRARDEQFFGPGTRLTVL.

This chain links TRBV9 with TRBJ2-1; 9 nucleotides match TRBD2. V lost 3 bases and J lost 3; bases outside the gene matches: 10. Germline loops: CDR1 SGDLS, CDR2 YYNGEE. The CDR3 has 17 amino acids. The CDR3 nucleotides read TGTGCCAGCAGCGCTATCCCCCGACTAGCGGTCTACAATGAGCAGTTCTTC. As protein: CASSAIPRLAVYNEQFF. Full variable domain (remainder filled in from reference TRBV9 and TRBJ2-1): DSGVTQTPKHLITATGQRVTLRCSPRSGDLSVYWYQQSLDQGLQFLIQYYNGEERAKGNILERFSAQQFPDLHSELNLSSLELGDSALYFCASSAIPRLAVYNEQFFGPGTRLTVL.

The chain uses TRBV4-3 and TRBJ2-7, with D possibly TRBD1 on 6 matching bases. The V end lost 0 bases, the J end lost 1 base, and 13 bases lay between the germline ends. The CDR3 has 16 residues. Germline CDR1 is LGHNA and CDR2 is YSLEER. The CDR3, as DNA: TGCGCCAGCAGCCAAGATCTTGAAACAGGGTCCTACGAGCAGTACTTC. Translating gives CASSQDLETGSYEQYF.

The chain has TRBV7-2 and TRBJ2-7; TRBD1 is a possible D gene (5 bases). V was clipped by 5 bases and J by 0 bases, with 11 bases between them. Germline V gives CDR1 SGHTA, CDR2 FQGNSA. This CDR3 spans 14 amino acids. The CDR3 loop reads CASSPGMASYEQYF. As DNA, the CDR3 is TGTGCCAGCAGCCCAGGGATGGCCTCCTACGAGCAGTACTTC.